This T cell receptor (beta chain) comes out of a study of blood T cell repertoires in COVID-19. Study at large: From T cells, B-cell-depleted T cells, or PBMCs came the material, which was cDNA or gDNA.

Trimming at V came to 5 bases and at J to 4 bases, leaving 7 bases not matched to a gene. The CDR3 contains 15 residues. The V gene's germline CDR1 is MNHEY and CDR2 SVGAGI. The assay was immunoSEQ multiplex PCR, and TCRdb's table has in-frame clones only and misses some. The sample has about 73,000 clones; 80% to 85% are singletons. The chain is built from TRBV6-5 and TRBJ1-1; 10 bases fit TRBD1. Source material: peripheral blood. This clonotype was sampled from a human donor in a cohort sampled during active COVID-19. This CDR3 is CASSPDRGRSTEAFF. The CDR3 coding sequence is TGTGCCAGCAGTCCTGACAGGGGGCGCAGCACTGAAGCTTTCTTT.